Presented here are 19 T cell receptor beta chains from one specimen sequenced in a study of blood T cell repertoires in COVID-19. The table came from immunoSEQ multiplex PCR; TCRdb's copy has only in-frame clones and leaves some out. Counted here are roughly 200,000 clones, roughly 77% occurring once; the ten biggest clones make up approximately 5.9%. The source material was peripheral blood. The receptors stem from a woman between 35 and 50 years old with COVID-19, enrolled during active disease.

The rearrangement links TRBV3-1 (or the pseudogene TRBV3-2) to TRBJ2-7; no definite D call. Germline CDR1 LGHDT, CDR2 YNNKEL (reference sequence). The V end lost 4 bases, the J end lost 4 bases, and 20 bases lay between the germline ends. CDR3 size: 16 residues. Here the CDR3 reads CASSPLVTYNFYEQYF. CDR3 coding DNA: TGTGCCAGCAGCCCTCTAGTAACCTACAACTTTTACGAGCAGTACTTC.

The rearrangement uses TRBV11-3 and TRBJ2-5, with a tentative D call TRBD1 (7 bases). Germline CDR1 and CDR2: SGHNT and YENEEA. The CDR3 length is 14 residues. V was pared by 5 bases and J by 5 bases, with 15 bases between. CDR3 in DNA: TGTGCCAGCAGCCCAGGGGGGCAAGGGGAGACCCAGTACTTC. Translating it yields CASSPGGQGETQYF.

This CDR3 is CASSRTSGTYNEQFF. The CDR3, as DNA: TGTGCCAGCAGCAGGACTAGCGGGACCTACAATGAGCAGTTCTTC. This chain uses TRBV6-5 with TRBJ2-1; 12 bases agree with TRBD2. Looked up from germline, CDR1 is MNHEY and CDR2 is SVGAGI. This CDR3 has 15 amino acids. With V trimmed by 6 bases and J by 2 bases, 2 bases remained unmatched.

The chain combines TRBV11-2 with TRBJ2-5; D possibly corresponds to TRBD1 (6 bases). This CDR3 has 17 residues. CDR1 is SGHAT, CDR2 FQNNGV, per germline. V lost 5 bases and J lost 4, with 23 bases in between. DNA for the CDR3: TGTGCCAGCAGCCCCCTTTTATTTGGGGGCCCTGGAGAGACCCAGTACTTC. It translates to CASSPLLFGGPGETQYF.

The chain couples TRBV6-5 to TRBJ1-6; D perhaps matches TRBD1 (5 bases). The V gene lost 6 bases and the J gene lost 9 bases, with 18 bases spanning the gap. The CDR3 is 15 residues long. In germline, CDR1 is MNHEY, CDR2 SVGAGI. CDR3 amino acids: CASRQGSPTSSPLHF. The CDR3, as DNA: TGTGCCAGCAGGCAGGGATCACCGACGAGTTCACCCCTCCACTTT.

This clone was detected once. Other DNA sequences in the sample encode the same CDR3. The chain uses TRBV4-3 and TRBJ2-3, with 8 positions matching TRBD2. V lost 1 base and J lost 0; bases outside the gene matches: 0. CDR1 is LGHNA, CDR2 YSLEER, per germline. The CDR3 has 15 residues. CDR3 nucleotide sequence: TGCGCCAGCAGCCAAGTAGCGGGGAGCACAGATACGCAGTATTTT. It yields the protein CASSQVAGSTDTQYF.

The chain combines TRBV7-3 with TRBJ2-3; 11 positions agree with TRBD2. The germline CDR1 and CDR2 sequences are SGHTA and FQGTGA. Trimming cost V 5 bases and J 1 base; bases outside gene matches: 2. There are 15 residues in the CDR3. The CDR3 spells CASSPSGGRTDTQYF. The CDR3 region has the DNA TGTGCCAGCAGCCCTAGCGGGGGGCGCACAGATACGCAGTATTTT.

The chain joins TRBV11-2 to TRBJ1-6; weak D call: TRBD1 (6 bases). CDR3 length: 17 amino acids. V was pared by 2 bases and J by 5 bases, with 16 bases between. Germline CDR1 and CDR2: SGHAT and FQNNGV. The CDR3 DNA sequence: TGTGCCAGCAGCTTATTGGGGGGGCCAGCCAATAATTCACCCCTCCACTTT. Translating gives CASSLLGGPANNSPLHF.

The chain uses TRBV9 and TRBJ2-5; 14 positions match TRBD2. From germline, CDR1 is SGDLS and CDR2 YYNGEE. The length of the CDR3 is 17 residues. V was clipped by 4 bases and J by 5 bases; unmatched bases: 10. CDR3 coding DNA: TGTGCCAGCAGCTCTACCGGGACTAGCGGGAGTTGGGAGACCCAGTACTTC. Amino acids: CASSSTGTSGSWETQYF.

This clone was picked up one time. The chain recombines TRBV4-1 with TRBJ2-5, with D possibly TRBD1 on 9 matching bases. Germline CDR1 and CDR2: MGHRA and YSYEKL. CDR3 size: 15 residues. V was clipped by 4 bases and J by 5 bases, with 17 bases between them. The CDR3: CASSLPGGTGETQYF. The CDR3 nucleotides are TGCGCCAGCAGCCTGCCGGGAGGGACAGGGGAGACCCAGTACTTC.

This chain links TRBV7-2 with TRBJ1-5; TRBD1 might be the D (6 bases). The CDR3 has 16 amino acids. Germline CDR1 reads SGHTA; CDR2 reads FQGNSA. V lost 2 bases and J lost 1, with 12 bases in between. The CDR3 loop reads CASSLQGLGSNQPQHF. CDR3 DNA sequence: TGTGCCAGCAGCTTACAGGGGCTGGGGAGCAATCAGCCCCAGCATTTT.

This clone was detected a few times. The gene calls are TRBV3-1 (or the pseudogene TRBV3-2) and TRBJ2-5, with D possibly TRBD2 on 6 matching bases. The ends were cut back, 4 bases at V and 1 base at J, with 10 bases in the middle. Germline values: CDR1 LGHDT, CDR2 YNNKEL (reference sequence). The length of the CDR3 is 14 residues. The CDR3 reads CASSLRLGQETQYF. The CDR3 DNA sequence: TGTGCCAGCAGCCTAAGACTAGGCCAAGAGACCCAGTACTTC.

The rearrangement links TRBV27 to TRBJ2-2; D might be TRBD1 (5 bases). CDR3 length: 15 amino acids. The V gene lost 6 bases and the J gene lost 0 bases, with 11 bases spanning the gap. Looked up from germline, CDR1 is MNHEY and CDR2 is SMNVEV (reference sequence). Here the CDR3 reads CASRPTASNTGELFF. The CDR3 DNA reads TGTGCCAGCAGACCGACAGCTTCGAACACCGGGGAGCTGTTTTTT.

The V call is TRBV5-8, the J call TRBJ2-4; D is possibly TRBD2 (6 bases). Germline lookup yields CDR1 SGHTS and CDR2 YDEGEE. The CDR3 has 13 residues. Between the trimmed V and J ends, which lost 3 bases and 6 bases, there was a span of 10 bases. CDR3 in amino acids: CASSSQEGNIQYF. The CDR3 bases are TGTGCCAGCAGCTCCCAGGAGGGAAACATTCAGTACTTC.

A few counts support this clone. This sequence joins TRBV5-6 and TRBJ1-1; weak D call: TRBD1 (6 bases). Germline values: CDR1 SGHDT, CDR2 YYEEEE. V was cut by 1 base and J by 5 bases, with 12 bases left in between. This CDR3 contains 14 residues. As DNA, the CDR3 is TGTGCCAGCAGCTTGTATGGGGGCGGGACTGAAGCTTTCTTT. Translated: CASSLYGGGTEAFF.

The gene calls are TRBV14 and TRBJ1-2; 9 bases are a match to TRBD1. The CDR3 covers 14 residues. Germline loops: CDR1 SGHDN, CDR2 FVKESK. Trimming cost V 5 bases and J 4 bases; bases outside gene matches: 5. DNA of the CDR3: TGTGCCAGCAGCGAGAGACAGGGGGGCTATGGCTACACCTTC. This gives the protein CASSERQGGYGYTF. The full variable domain, with the rest looked up from reference TRBV14 and TRBJ1-2, is EAGVTQFPSHSVIEKGQTVTLRCDPISGHDNLYWYRRVMGKEIKFLLHFVKESKQDESGMPNNRFLAERTGGTYSTLKVQPAELEDSGVYFCASSERQGGYGYTFGSGTRLTVV.

The chain couples TRBV11-2 to TRBJ2-7; 7 nucleotides match TRBD2. V shed 1 base and J 2 bases; nucleotides not matched to a gene: 8. Germline V gene sequence: CDR1 SGHAT, CDR2 FQNNGV. The CDR3 loop spans 16 amino acids. The CDR3 DNA is TGTGCCAGCAGCTTAGGCCCGGGAGGCCTAGCCTACGAGCAGTACTTC. Its translation: CASSLGPGGLAYEQYF.

The rearrangement uses TRBV5-6 and TRBJ2-7, with a weak D call TRBD2 (6 bases). The CDR3 is made up of 12 amino acids. The V and J ends lost 2 bases and 11 bases respectively, with 14 bases between them. Germline lookup yields CDR1 SGHDT and CDR2 YYEEEE. The CDR3, as DNA: TGTGCCAGCAGCTTTCCCCGCGGGGCGGAGTACTTC. Translating gives CASSFPRGAEYF.

The V call is TRBV7-8, the J call TRBJ2-5, with D possibly TRBD1 on 6 matching bases. CDR1 SGHVS and CDR2 FQNEAQ come from the germline V gene. Between the trimmed V and J ends, which lost 2 bases and 2 bases, there was a span of 15 bases. The CDR3 covers 16 residues. The CDR3 region has the DNA TGTGCCAGCAGCTTAAGTGCAGGGGTCGGACAAGAGACCCAGTACTTC. Protein product: CASSLSAGVGQETQYF.